Presented here are 7 T cell receptor beta chains from one specimen sequenced in a study of T cell clonality in common variable immunodeficiency. The table came from immunoSEQ multiplex PCR; TCRdb's copy has only in-frame clones and leaves some out. Listed for the sample are under 50,000 clones, none seen a single time. Source material: peripheral blood mononuclear cells. The source is a person aged 18 to 75 in good health.

The table lists this clone with many counts. The read halts 3 residues ahead of the CDR3 end, with the missing end drawn from the germline J gene. The chain is built from TRBV2 and TRBJ2-1, with D possibly TRBD1 on 6 matching bases. Trimming took off 6 bases at V and 2 bases at J, with 11 bases between the two ends. The CDR3 covers 14 residues. CDR1 and CDR2 (germline): SNHLY, FYNNEI. The CDR3 spells CASRGTPAYNEQFF. CDR3 bases read: TGTGCCAGCAGAGGGACACCTGCCTACAATGAG.

This clone has at least ten counts. With the read ending 3 residues before the CDR3 end, the germline J gene is used to fill in that end. The chain uses TRBV2 and TRBJ1-4; D is ambiguous. Trimming stripped 5 bases from V and 0 bases from J, with 7 bases between. Germline V gene lookup returns CDR1 SNHLY and CDR2 FYNNEI. The CDR3 is 14 amino acids. The CDR3 sequence: CASSPEATNEKLFF. CDR3 DNA, as far as it was read: TGTGCCAGCAGTCCAGAAGCAACTAATGAAAAA.

This clone was picked up many times. The DNA read from the CDR3 is TGCGCCAGCAGCCCTGGCGGAGGGGGCGTTGAGACC. This gives the protein CASSPGGGGVET. The full-length CDR3 reads as CASSPGGGGVETQYF. This chain joins TRBV5-1 and TRBJ2-5, with D perhaps TRBD1 (7 bases). The read finishes 3 residues shy of the CDR3 end, and the germline J gene is used to complete it. The CDR3 covers 15 residues. Germline V gene lookup returns CDR1 SGHRS and CDR2 YFSETQ. V lost 4 bases to trimming and J lost 5 bases, with 18 bases between them.

This clone was counted only a few times. The CDR3 is cut off 3 residues early in the read; its end comes from the germline J gene. The chain is built from TRBV6-2 or TRBV6-3 and TRBJ2-7; tentative D call: TRBD2 (6 bases). The germline V and J ends were trimmed by 9 bases and 5 bases, with 14 bases remaining between them. The length of the CDR3 is 12 residues. CDR1 MNHEY and CDR2 SVGEGT come from the germline V gene. The sequenced CDR3 bases are TGTGCCAGTGAACCGGGGGACCACGAG. Protein sequence: CASEPGDHE. The whole CDR3 protein reads CASEPGDHEQYF.

This clone was observed many times. From the germline J gene comes the end of the CDR3, since the read stops 3 residues before it. This chain uses TRBV10-3 with TRBJ2-5; 9 positions match TRBD2. Germline V gene lookup returns CDR1 ENHRY and CDR2 SYGVKD. This CDR3 has 14 residues. Trimming cost V 8 bases and J 1 base; bases outside gene matches: 5. The CDR3 DNA, read in part, is TGTGCCATCCGCGGGGGGGGCGCCCAAGAGACC. Translating it yields CAIRGGGAQET. The CDR3, in full, reads CAIRGGGAQETQYF.

This clone was seen many times. The read gets to within 3 residues of the CDR3 end, and the germline J gene fills in the rest. The J gene is TRBJ1-1, the V gene TRBV6-1; TRBD1 matches 8 bases. Per germline, CDR1 MNHNS and CDR2 SASEGT. The ends lost 1 base at V and 4 bases at J; junction bases unmatched: 8. CDR3 length equals 16 residues. The CDR3 spells CASSEGSGGSFTEAFF. CDR3 DNA (partial): TGTGCCAGCAGTGAAGGGTCAGGGGGCTCCTTCACTGAA.

Many counts were recorded for this clone. The read halts 3 residues ahead of the CDR3 end, with the missing end drawn from the germline J gene. This rearrangement joins TRBV19 to TRBJ2-3; D unresolved. Germline CDR1 and CDR2: LNHDA and SQIVND (reference sequence). Trimming took 5 bases from V and 2 from J, leaving 8 bases between them. The CDR3 loop spans 13 amino acids. The CDR3 reads CASSGRVTDTQYF. The sequenced part of the CDR3 DNA is TGTGCCAGTAGTGGCAGAGTCACAGATACG.